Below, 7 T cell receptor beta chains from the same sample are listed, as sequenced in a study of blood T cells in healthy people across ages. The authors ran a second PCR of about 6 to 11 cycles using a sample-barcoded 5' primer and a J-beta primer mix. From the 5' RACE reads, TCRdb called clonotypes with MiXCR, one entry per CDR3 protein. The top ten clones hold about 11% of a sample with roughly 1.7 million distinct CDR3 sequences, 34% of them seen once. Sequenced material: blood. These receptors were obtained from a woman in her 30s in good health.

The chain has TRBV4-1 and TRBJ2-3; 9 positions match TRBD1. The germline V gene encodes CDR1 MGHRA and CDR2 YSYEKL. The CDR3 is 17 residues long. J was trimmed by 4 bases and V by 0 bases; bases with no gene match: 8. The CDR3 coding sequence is TGCGCCAGCAGCCAAGAAGGGGACAGGGTTAGCGCAGATACGCAGTATTTT. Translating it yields CASSQEGDRVSADTQYF.

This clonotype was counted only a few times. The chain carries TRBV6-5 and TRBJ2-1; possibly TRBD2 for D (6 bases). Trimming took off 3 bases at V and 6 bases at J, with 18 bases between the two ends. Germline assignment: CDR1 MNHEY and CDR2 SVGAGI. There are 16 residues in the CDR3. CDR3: CASSYSTGDAGNEQFF. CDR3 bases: TGTGCCAGCAGTTATTCGACGGGAGACGCGGGCAATGAGCAGTTCTTC.

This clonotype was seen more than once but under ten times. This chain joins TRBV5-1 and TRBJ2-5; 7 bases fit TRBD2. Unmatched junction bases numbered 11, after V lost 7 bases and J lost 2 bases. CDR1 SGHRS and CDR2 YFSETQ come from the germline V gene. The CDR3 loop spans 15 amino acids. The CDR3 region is CASCYRPGLQETQYF. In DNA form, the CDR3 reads TGCGCCAGCTGTTACCGCCCGGGACTACAAGAGACCCAGTACTTC.

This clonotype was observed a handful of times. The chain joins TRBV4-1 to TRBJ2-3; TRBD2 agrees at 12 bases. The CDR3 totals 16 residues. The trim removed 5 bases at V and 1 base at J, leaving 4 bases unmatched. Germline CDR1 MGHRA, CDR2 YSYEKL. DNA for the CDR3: TGCGCCAGCAGCGCTCGGACTAGCGGGGGCACAGATACGCAGTATTTT. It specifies CASSARTSGGTDTQYF.

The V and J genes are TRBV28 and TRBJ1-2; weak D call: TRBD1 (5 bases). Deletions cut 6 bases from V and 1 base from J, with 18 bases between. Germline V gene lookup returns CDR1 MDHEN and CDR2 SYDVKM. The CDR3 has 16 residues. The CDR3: CASSLNTGPVNYGYTF. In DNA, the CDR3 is TGTGCCAGCAGCCTAAACACGGGGCCCGTTAACTATGGCTACACCTTC.

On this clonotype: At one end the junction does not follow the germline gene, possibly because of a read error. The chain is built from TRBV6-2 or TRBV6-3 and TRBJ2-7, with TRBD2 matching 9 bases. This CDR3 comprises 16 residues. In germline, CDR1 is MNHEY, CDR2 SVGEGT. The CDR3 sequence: CTSSYEAGGTSYEQYF. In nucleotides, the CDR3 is TGTACCAGCAGTTATGAGGCGGGAGGGACCTCCTACGAGCAGTACTTC.

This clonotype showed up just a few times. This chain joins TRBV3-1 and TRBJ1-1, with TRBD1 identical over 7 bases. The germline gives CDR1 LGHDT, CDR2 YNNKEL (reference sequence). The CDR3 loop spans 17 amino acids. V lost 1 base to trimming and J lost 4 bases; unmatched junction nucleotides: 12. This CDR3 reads CASSQVGGRFVGTEAFF. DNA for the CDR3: TGTGCCAGCAGCCAAGTAGGGGGCAGGTTTGTTGGCACTGAAGCTTTCTTT.